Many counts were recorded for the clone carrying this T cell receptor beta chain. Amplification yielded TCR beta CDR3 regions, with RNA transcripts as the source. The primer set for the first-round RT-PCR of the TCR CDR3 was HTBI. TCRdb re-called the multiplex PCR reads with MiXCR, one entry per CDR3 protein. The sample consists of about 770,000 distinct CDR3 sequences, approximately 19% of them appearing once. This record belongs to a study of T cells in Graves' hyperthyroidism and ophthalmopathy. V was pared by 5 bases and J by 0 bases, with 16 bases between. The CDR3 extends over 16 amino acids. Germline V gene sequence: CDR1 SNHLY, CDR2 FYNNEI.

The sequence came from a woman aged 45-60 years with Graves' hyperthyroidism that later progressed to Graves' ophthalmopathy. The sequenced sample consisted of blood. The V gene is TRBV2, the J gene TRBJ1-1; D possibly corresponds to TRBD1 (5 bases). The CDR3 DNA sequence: TGTGCCAGCAGTATTCCCGAGGGGAGAATGAACACTGAAGCTTTCTTT. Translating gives CASSIPEGRMNTEAFF.